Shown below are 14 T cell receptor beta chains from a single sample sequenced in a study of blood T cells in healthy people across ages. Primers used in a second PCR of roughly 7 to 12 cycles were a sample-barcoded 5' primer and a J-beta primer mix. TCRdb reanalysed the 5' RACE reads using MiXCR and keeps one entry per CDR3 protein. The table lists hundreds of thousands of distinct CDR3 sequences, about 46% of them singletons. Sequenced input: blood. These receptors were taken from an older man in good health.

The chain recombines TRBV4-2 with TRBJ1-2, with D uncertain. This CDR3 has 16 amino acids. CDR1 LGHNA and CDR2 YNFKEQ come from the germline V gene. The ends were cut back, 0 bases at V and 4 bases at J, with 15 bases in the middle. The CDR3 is CASSQDLTFPLYGYTF. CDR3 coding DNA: TGTGCCAGCAGCCAAGATCTGACCTTTCCGCTCTATGGCTACACCTTC.

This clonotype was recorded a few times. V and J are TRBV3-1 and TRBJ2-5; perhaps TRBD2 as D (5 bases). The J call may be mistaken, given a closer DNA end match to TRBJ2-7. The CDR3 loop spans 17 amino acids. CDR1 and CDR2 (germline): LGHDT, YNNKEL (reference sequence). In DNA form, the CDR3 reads TGTGCCAGCAGCTTCCGATTGGCGGCACTGAGGGCGGACGAGCAGTACTTC. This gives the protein CASSFRLAALRADEQYF.

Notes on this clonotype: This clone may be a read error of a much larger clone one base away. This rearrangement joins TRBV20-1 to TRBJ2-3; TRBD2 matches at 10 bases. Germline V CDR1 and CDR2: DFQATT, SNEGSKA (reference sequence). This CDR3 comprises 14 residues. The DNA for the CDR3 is TGCAGTGCGGGCGGACTAGCGGCCACAGGTACGCAGTATTTT. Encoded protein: CSAGGLAATGTQYF.

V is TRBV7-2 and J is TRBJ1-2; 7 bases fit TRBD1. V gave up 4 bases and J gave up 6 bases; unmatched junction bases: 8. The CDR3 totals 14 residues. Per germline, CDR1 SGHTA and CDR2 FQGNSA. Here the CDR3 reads CASSSQQGLDGYTF. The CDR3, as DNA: TGTGCCAGCAGCTCGCAACAGGGGTTGGATGGCTACACCTTC.

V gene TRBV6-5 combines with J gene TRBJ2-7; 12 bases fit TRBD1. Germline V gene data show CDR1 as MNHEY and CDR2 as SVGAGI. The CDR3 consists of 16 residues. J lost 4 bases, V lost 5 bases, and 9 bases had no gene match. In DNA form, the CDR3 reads TGTGCCAGCAGTAAACAACCGGGACAGGGGGCTTACGAGCAGTACTTC. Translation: CASSKQPGQGAYEQYF.

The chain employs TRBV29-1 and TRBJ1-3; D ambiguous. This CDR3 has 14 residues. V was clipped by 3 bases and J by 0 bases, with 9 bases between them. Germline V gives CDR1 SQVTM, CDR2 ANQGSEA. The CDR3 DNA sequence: TGCAGCGTTGAGATGGGGATCTCTGGAAACACCATATATTTT. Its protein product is CSVEMGISGNTIYF. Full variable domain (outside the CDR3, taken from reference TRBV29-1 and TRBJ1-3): SAVISQKPSRDICQRGTSLTIQCQVDSQVTMMFWYRQQPGQSLTLIATANQGSEATYESGFVIDKFPISRPNLTFSTLTVSNMSPEDSSIYLCSVEMGISGNTIYFGEGSWLTVV.

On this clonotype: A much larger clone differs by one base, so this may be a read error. The CDR3 DNA follows: TGTGCCAGCAGCGGACTAGCGGGAACTGCAGATGCGCAGTATTTT. Translating gives CASSGLAGTADAQYF. This chain uses TRBV6-2 or TRBV6-3 with TRBJ2-3; 12 positions agree with TRBD2. The CDR3 contains 15 residues. CDR1 is MNHEY and CDR2 is SVGEGT in the germline V gene.

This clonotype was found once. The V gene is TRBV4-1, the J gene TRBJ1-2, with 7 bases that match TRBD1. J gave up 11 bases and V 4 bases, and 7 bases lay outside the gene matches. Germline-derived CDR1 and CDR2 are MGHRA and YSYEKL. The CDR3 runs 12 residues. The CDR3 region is CASSRTRGFYTF. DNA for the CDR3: TGCGCCAGCAGCCGAACCAGGGGGTTTTACACCTTC.

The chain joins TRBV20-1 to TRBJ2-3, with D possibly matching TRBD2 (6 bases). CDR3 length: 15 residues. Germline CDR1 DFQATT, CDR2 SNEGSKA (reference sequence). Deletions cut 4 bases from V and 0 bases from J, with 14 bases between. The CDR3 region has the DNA TGCAGTGCTACCTCGGGACTTGAGAGCACAGATACGCAGTATTTT. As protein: CSATSGLESTDTQYF.

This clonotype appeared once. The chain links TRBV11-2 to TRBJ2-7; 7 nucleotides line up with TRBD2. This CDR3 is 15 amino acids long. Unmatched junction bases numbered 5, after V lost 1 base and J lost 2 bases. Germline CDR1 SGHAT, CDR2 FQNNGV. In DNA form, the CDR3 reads TGTGCCAGCAGCTTAGCAAGCGGGATAGCCTACGAGCAGTACTTC. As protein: CASSLASGIAYEQYF.

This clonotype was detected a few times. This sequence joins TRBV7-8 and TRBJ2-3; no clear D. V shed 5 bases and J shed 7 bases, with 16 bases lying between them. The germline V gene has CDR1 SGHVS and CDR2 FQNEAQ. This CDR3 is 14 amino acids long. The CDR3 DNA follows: TGTGCCAGCAGCAATGGTCCTAATGCATATACGCAGTATTTT. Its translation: CASSNGPNAYTQYF.

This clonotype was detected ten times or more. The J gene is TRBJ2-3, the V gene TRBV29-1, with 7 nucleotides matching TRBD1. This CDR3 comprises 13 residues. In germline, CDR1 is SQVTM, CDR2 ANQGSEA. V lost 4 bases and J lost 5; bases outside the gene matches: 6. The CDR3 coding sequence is TGCAGCGTTGGCACAGGGGCAGGAGATACGCAGTATTTT. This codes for CSVGTGAGDTQYF.

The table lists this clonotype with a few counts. Here the CDR3 DNA reads TGTGCCAGCAGCTTAATGTTCGGGGCCTCCTACAATGAGCAGTTCTTC. It specifies CASSLMFGASYNEQFF. This chain joins TRBV7-3 and TRBJ2-1; D may correspond to TRBD1 or TRBD2 (5 bases each). Germline CDR1 SGHTA, CDR2 FQGTGA. CDR3 length: 16 residues. The V and J ends lost 1 base and 0 bases respectively, with 10 bases between them. The full variable domain, rest sourced from reference TRBV7-3 and TRBJ2-1, is GAGVSQTPSNKVTEKGKYVELRCDPISGHTALYWYRQSLGQGPEFLIYFQGTGAADDSGLPNDRFFAVRPEGSVSTLKIQRTERGDSAVYLCASSLMFGASYNEQFFGPGTRLTVL.

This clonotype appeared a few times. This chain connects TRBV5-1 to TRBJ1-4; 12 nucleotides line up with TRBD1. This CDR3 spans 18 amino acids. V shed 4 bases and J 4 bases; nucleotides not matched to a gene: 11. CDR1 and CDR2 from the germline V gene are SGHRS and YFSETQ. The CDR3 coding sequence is TGCGCCAGCAGCCTAACCGGGACAGGGGGCTTGGATAATGAAAAACTGTTTTTT. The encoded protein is CASSLTGTGGLDNEKLFF.